This T cell receptor beta chain is drawn from a study of monozygotic twins with inflammatory bowel disease. UMIs containing a 6-nucleotide sample barcode were added via template switching. TCRdb re-called the 5' RACE reads and catalogs CDR3 proteins one per entry, DNA excluded. This table lists about 43,000 distinct CDR3 sequences. The CDR3 spans 14 residues. Germline V gene sequence: CDR1 SEHNR, CDR2 FQNEAQ (reference sequence). This chain joins TRBV7-9 and TRBJ2-7; TCRdb's D call of TRBD2 is untestable without DNA. Sequenced material: blood. The source is a human donor with ulcerative colitis or Crohn's disease, or a healthy co-twin of an affected twin (not recorded which). CDR3 in amino acids: CASSPSGRGYEQYF.